Described below is a single T cell receptor beta chain sequence and its context. The sample comes from a study of blood T cell repertoires in COVID-19. Study-wide context: Sources were T cells, B-cell-depleted T cells, or PBMCs; the material itself was cDNA or gDNA.

In the original workflow: Reference gene primer amplification gave estimated nucleated cell counts. TCRdb keeps only in-frame clones here, not all; method: immunoSEQ multiplex PCR. That table supplies the V and J calls and clone size; D and trimming were determined from the DNA. The sample shows about 400,000 clones, around 89% of them seen only once. The CDR3 has 20 residues. Germline assignment: CDR1 SGDLS and CDR2 YYNGEE. The trim removed 3 bases at V and 6 bases at J, leaving 19 bases unmatched. The chain carries TRBV9 and TRBJ2-1; 12 bases agree with TRBD2. This receptor was obtained from a woman aged 30 to 39 with acute or convalescent COVID-19. The sequencing input was peripheral blood. The CDR3 loop reads CASSAGSKLAGGQVGNEQFF. Here the CDR3 DNA reads TGTGCCAGCAGCGCCGGTAGCAAACTAGCGGGGGGTCAGGTGGGCAATGAGCAGTTCTTC. The full variable domain, rest sourced from reference TRBV9 and TRBJ2-1, is DSGVTQTPKHLITATGQRVTLRCSPRSGDLSVYWYQQSLDQGLQFLIQYYNGEERAKGNILERFSAQQFPDLHSELNLSSLELGDSALYFCASSAGSKLAGGQVGNEQFFGPGTRLTVL.